This T cell receptor beta chain was observed in a study of regulatory T cells in long-lasting Graves disease. Study findings and constraints: With a small sample size, accuracy may have been reduced. Public clonotype sharing was higher in persistent than newly diagnosed patients.

Regarding time point: newly diagnosed GD, antithyroid drugs for less than 3 months. The TCR library was made from RNA extracted from PBMCs. CDR3 regions were amplified by Arm-PCR using iRepertoire HTBI primers to build TCR beta libraries. From the multiplex PCR reads, TCRdb called clonotypes with MiXCR, one entry per CDR3 protein. The table has hundreds of thousands of distinct CDR3 sequences, under 20% seen once. This clonotype was recorded many times. Its antigen is not identified. Germline V CDR1 and CDR2: SGHTA, FQGNSA. With V trimmed by 5 bases and J by 1 base, 13 bases remained unmatched. The CDR3 contains 18 residues. Separately, the same data were catalogued under a study of T cells in Graves' hyperthyroidism and ophthalmopathy. As that report states: It was considered stable Graves' hyperthyroidism when ophthalmopathy did not progress within 18 months. The study enrolled patients aged 18 to 65 with newly diagnosed hyperthyroidism of under 2 months' duration.

The sample consisted of peripheral blood mononuclear cells (PBMCs), taken at new diagnosis, from a patient treated with antithyroid drugs. The J gene is TRBJ2-1, the V gene TRBV7-2, with 8 bases fitting TRBD2. The sequence came from a woman in her 30s with Graves disease. The CDR3 loop is CASSPSLAGSASYNEQFF. The CDR3 bases are TGTGCCAGCAGCCCCAGTTTAGCGGGATCTGCATCCTACAATGAGCAGTTCTTC.